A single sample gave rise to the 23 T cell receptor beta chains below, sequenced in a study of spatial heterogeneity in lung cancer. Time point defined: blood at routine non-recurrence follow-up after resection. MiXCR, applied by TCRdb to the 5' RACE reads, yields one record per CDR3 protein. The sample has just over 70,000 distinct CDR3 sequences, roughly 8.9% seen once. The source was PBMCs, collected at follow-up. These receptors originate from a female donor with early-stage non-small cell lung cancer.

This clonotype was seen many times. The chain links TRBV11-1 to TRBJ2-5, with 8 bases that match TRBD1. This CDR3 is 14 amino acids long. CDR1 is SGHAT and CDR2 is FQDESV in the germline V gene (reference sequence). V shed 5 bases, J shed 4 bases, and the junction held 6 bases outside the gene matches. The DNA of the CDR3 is TGTGCCAGCAGCCCAAGGACAGGGAGAGAGACCCAGTACTTC. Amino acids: CASSPRTGRETQYF. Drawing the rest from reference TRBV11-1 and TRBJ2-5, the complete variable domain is EAEVAQSPRYKITEKSQAVAFWCDPISGHATLYWYRQILGQGPELLVQFQDESVVDDSQLPKDRFSAERLKGVDSTLKIQPAELGDSAMYLCASSPRTGRETQYFGPGTRLLVL.

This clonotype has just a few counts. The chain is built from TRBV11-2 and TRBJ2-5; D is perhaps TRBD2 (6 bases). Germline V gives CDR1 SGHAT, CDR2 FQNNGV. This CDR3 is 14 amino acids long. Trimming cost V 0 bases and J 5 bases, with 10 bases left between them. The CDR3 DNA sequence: TGTGCCAGCAGCTTAGAGAGACTAGAGGAGACCCAGTACTTC. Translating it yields CASSLERLEETQYF.

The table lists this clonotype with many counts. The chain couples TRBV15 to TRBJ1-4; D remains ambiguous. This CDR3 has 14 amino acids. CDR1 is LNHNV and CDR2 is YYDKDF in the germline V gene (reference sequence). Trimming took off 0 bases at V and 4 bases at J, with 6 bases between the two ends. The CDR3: CATSRDTVNEKLFF. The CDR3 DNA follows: TGTGCCACCAGCAGAGATACAGTTAATGAAAAACTGTTTTTT.

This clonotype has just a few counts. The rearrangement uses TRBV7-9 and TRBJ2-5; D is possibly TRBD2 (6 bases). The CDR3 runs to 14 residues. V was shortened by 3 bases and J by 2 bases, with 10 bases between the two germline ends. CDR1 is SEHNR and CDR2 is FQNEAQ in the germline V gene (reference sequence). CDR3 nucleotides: TGTGCCAGCAGCTTGTTCGGGACTCAAGAGACCCAGTACTTC. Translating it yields CASSLFGTQETQYF.

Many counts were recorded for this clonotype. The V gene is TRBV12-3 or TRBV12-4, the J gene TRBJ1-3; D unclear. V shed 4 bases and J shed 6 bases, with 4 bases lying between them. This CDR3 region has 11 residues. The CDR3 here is CASSWANTIYF. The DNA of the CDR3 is TGTGCCAGCAGTTGGGCAAACACCATATATTTT.

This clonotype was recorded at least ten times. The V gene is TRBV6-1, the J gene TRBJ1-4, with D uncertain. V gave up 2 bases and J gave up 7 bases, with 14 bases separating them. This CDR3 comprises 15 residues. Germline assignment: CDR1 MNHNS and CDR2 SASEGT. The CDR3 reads CASSESGTAFEKLFF. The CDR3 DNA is TGTGCCAGCAGTGAAAGCGGCACCGCCTTTGAAAAACTGTTTTTT.

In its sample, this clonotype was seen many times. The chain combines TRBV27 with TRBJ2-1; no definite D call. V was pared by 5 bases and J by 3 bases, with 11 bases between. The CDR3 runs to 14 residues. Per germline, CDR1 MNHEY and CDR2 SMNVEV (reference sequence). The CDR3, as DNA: TGTGCCAGCAGTCAAAACACGGGCTACAATGAGCAGTTCTTC. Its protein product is CASSQNTGYNEQFF.

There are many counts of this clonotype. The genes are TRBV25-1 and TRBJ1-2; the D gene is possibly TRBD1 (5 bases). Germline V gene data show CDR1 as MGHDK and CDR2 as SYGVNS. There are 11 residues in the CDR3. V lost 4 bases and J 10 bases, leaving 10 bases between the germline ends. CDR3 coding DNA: TGTGCCAGCAGTGTTAAGACAGACTACACCTTC. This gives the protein CASSVKTDYTF.

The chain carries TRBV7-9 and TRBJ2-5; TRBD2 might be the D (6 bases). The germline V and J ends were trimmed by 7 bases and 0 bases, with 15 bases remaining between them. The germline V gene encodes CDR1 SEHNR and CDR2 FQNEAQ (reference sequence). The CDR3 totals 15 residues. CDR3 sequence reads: CASTSPAGNQETQYF. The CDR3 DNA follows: TGTGCCAGCACCTCCCCGGCGGGAAACCAAGAGACCCAGTACTTC. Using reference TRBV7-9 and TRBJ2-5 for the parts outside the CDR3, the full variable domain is DTGVSQNPRHKITKRGQNVTFRCDPISEHNRLYWYRQTLGQGPEFLTYFQNEAQLEKSRLLSDRFSAERPKGSFSTLEIQRTEQGDSAMYLCASTSPAGNQETQYFGPGTRLLVL.

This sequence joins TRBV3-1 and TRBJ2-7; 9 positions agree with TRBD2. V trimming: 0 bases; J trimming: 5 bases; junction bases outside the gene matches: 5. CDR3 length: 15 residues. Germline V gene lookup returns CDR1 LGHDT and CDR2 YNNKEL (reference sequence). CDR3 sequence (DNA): TGTGCCAGCAGCCAAGAACTAGCGGGTAGCCACGAGCAGTACTTC. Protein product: CASSQELAGSHEQYF.

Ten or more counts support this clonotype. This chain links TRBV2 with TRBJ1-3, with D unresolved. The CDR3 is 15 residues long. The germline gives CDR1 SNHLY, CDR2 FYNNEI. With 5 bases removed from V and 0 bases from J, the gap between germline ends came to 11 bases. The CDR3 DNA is TGTGCCAGCAGTAACCCGACGGTCTCTGGAAACACCATATATTTT. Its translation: CASSNPTVSGNTIYF.

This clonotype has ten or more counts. The CDR3 nucleotides read TGCGCCAGCAGGGAGGGAGCCCTCCGGTACGAGCAGTACTTC. Translated, it gives CASREGALRYEQYF. This rearrangement joins TRBV5-1 to TRBJ2-7, with TRBD2 as a possible D gene (6 bases). CDR3 length equals 14 residues. The germline gives CDR1 SGHRS, CDR2 YFSETQ. V was clipped by 5 bases and J by 4 bases, with 16 bases between them.

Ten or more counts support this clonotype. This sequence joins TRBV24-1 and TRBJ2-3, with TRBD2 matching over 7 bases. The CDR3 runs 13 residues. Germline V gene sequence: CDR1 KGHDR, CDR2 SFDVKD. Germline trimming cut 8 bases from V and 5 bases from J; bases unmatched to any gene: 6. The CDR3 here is CATTAGPGDTQYF. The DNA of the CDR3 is TGTGCCACCACAGCGGGGCCAGGAGATACGCAGTATTTT.

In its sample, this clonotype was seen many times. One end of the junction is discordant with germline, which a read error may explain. CDR3 sequence (DNA): TGCAGTGCTGGAGACCGAACCTACGAGCAGTACTTC. It translates to CSAGDRTYEQYF. The chain employs TRBV20-1 and TRBJ2-7; D is unclear. In germline, CDR1 is DFQATT, CDR2 SNEGSKA (reference sequence). The CDR3 consists of 12 residues.

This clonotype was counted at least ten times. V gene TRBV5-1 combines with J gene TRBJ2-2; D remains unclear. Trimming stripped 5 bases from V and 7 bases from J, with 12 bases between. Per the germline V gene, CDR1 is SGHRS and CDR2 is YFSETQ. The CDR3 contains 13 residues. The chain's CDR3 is CASRKREDGELFF. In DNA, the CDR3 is TGCGCCAGCAGGAAGAGAGAGGACGGGGAGCTGTTTTTT.

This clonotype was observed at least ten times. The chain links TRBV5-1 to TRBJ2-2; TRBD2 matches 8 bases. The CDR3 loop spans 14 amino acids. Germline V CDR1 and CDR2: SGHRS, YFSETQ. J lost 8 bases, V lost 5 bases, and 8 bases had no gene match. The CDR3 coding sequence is TGCGCCAGCAGAGAAATTTTAGCGGGAGGGGAGCTGTTTTTT. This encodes CASREILAGGELFF.

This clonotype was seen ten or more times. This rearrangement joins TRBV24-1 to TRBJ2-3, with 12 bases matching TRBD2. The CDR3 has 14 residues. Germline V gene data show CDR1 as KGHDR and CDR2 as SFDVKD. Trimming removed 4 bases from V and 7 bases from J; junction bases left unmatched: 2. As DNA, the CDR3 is TGTGCCACCAGTGAAACTAGCGGGAGGAATACGCAGTATTTT. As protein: CATSETSGRNTQYF.

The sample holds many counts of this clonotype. The CDR3: CASTLGGDYNEQFF. The CDR3 DNA reads as TGTGCCAGCACTCTGGGGGGGGACTACAATGAGCAGTTCTTC. The chain has TRBV12-3 or TRBV12-4 and TRBJ2-1, with 7 positions matching TRBD2. The CDR3 contains 14 residues. V trimming: 7 bases; J trimming: 3 bases; junction bases outside the gene matches: 6.

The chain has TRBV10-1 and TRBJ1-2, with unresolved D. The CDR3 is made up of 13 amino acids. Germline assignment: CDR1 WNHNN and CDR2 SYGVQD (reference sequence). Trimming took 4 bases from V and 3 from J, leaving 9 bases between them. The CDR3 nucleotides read TGCGCCAGCAGTGTCACCCTGGACTATGGCTACACCTTC. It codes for CASSVTLDYGYTF.

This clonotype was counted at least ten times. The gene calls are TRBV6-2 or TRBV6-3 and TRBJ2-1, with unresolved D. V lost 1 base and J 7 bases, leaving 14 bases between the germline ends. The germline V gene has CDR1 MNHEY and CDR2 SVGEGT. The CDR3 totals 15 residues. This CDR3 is CASSYYGEQANEQFF. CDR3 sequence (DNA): TGTGCCAGCAGTTACTACGGCGAACAAGCTAATGAGCAGTTCTTC.

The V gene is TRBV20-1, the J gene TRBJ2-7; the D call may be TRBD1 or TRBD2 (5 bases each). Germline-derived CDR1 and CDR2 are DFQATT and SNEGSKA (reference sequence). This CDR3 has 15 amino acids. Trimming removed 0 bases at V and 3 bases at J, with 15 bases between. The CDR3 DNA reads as TGCAGTGCTAGAGATCTAGCAGGGACGCTCTACGAGCAGTACTTC. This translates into CSARDLAGTLYEQYF.

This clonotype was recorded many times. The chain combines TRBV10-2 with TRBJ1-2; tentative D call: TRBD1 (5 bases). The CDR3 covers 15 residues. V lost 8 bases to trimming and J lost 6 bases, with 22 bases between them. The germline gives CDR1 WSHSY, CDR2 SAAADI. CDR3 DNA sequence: TGCGCCAGCGAACCCCAGGGCGCGACTGGTCATGGCTACACCTTC. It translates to CASEPQGATGHGYTF.

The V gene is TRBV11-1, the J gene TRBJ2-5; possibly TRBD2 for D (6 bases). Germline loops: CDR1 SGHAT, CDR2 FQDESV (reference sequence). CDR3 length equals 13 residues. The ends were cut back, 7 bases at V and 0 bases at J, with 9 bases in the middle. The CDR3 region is CASTEGDQETQYF. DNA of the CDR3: TGTGCCAGCACGGAGGGAGACCAAGAGACCCAGTACTTC.